Each of the 2 T cell receptor beta chains below was sequenced from the same sample in a study of control samples from healthy donors and cancer patients. Repertoires were generated with immunoSEQ multiplex PCR, while TCRdb's copy carries only in-frame clones and drops some. The profile shows 80,000 to 100,000 clones, about 79% of them singletons. The sequenced material came from blood. The receptors originated from a woman aged 25 to 39 in good health.

The V and J genes are TRBV7-9 and TRBJ1-4, with 12 positions matching TRBD1. With 3 bases clipped from V and 4 bases from J, the junction kept 6 bases outside the gene matches. Per the germline V gene, CDR1 is SEHNR and CDR2 is FQNEAQ (reference sequence). The CDR3 totals 17 residues. The CDR3 here is CASSLGQGAPFNEKLFF. The CDR3 bases are TGTGCCAGCAGCTTGGGACAGGGGGCGCCGTTTAATGAAAAACTGTTTTTT.

The rearrangement uses TRBV6-2 or TRBV6-3 and TRBJ2-4, with D perhaps matching TRBD2 (6 bases). The V and J ends lost 4 bases and 9 bases respectively, with 22 bases between them. Germline assignment: CDR1 MNHEY and CDR2 SVGEGT. The CDR3 length is 16 residues. The CDR3 loop is CASSLASVGREVIQYF. The CDR3 bases are TGTGCCAGCAGTTTGGCTAGCGTTGGGCGGGAAGTCATTCAGTACTTC.